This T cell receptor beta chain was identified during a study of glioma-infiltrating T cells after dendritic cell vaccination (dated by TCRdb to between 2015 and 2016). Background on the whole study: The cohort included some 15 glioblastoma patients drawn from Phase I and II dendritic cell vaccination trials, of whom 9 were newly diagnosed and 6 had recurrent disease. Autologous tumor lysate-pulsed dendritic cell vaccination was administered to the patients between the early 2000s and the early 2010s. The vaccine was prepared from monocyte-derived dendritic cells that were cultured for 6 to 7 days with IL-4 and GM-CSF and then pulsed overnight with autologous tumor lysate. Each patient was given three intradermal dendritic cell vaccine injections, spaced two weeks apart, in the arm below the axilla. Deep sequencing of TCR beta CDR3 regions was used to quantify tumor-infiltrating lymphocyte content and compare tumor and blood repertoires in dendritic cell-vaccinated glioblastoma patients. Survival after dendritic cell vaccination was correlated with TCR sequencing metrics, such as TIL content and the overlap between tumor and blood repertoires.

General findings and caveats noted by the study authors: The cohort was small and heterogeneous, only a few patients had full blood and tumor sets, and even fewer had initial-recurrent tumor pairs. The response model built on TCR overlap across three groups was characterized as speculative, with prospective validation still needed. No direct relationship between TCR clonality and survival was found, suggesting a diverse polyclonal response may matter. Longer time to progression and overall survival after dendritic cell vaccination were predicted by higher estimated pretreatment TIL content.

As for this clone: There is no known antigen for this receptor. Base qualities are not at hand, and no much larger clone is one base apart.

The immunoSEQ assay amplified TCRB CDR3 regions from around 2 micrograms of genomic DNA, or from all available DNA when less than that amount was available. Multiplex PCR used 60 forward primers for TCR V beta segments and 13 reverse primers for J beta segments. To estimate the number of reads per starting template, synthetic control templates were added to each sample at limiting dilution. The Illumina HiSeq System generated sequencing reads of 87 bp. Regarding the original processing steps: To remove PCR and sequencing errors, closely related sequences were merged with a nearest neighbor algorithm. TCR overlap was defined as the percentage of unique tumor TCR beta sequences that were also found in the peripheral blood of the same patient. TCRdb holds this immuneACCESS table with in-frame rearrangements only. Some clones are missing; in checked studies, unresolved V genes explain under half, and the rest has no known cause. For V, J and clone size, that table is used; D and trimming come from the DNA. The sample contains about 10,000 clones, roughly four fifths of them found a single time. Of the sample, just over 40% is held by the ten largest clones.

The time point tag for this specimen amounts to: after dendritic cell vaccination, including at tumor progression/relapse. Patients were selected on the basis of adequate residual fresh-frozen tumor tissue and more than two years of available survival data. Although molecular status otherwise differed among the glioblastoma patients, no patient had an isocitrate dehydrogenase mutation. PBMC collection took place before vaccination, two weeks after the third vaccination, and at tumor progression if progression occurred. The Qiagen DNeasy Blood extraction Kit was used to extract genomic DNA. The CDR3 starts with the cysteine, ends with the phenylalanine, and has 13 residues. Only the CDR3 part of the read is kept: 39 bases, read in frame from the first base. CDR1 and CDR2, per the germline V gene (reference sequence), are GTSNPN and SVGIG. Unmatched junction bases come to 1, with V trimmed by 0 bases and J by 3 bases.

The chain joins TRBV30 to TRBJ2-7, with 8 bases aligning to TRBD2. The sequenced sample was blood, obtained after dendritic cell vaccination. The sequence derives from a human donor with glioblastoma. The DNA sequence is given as TGTGCCTGGAGTGTAGCGGGAGTCTACGAGCAGTACTTC. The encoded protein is CAWSVAGVYEQYF.